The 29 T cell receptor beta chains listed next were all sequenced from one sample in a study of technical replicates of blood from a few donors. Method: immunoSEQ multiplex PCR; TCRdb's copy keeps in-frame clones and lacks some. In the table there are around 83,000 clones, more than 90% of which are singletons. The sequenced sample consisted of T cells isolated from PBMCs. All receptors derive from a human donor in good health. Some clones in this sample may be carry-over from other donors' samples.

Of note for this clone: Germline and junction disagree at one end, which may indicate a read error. Here the CDR3 DNA reads TGTGCCCGCAGGACAGGGGGCGGCTACACCTTC. Its translation: CARRTGGGYTF. This chain joins TRBV2 and TRBJ1-2, with TRBD1 matching over 11 bases. Germline CDR1 and CDR2: SNHLY and FYNNEI. The CDR3 totals 11 residues.

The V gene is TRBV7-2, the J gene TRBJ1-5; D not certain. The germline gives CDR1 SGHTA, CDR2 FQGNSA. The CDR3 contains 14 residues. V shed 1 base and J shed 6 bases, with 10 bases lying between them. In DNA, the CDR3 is TGTGCCAGCAGCTTAGAGAGCGCGAGTCAGCCCCAGCATTTT. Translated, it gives CASSLESASQPQHF.

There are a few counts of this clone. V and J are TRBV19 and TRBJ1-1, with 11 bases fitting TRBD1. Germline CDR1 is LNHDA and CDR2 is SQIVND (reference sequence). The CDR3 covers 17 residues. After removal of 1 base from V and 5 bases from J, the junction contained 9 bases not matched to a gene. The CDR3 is CASSIVWTGGDVTEAFF. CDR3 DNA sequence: TGTGCCAGTAGTATAGTTTGGACAGGGGGCGATGTGACTGAAGCTTTCTTT.

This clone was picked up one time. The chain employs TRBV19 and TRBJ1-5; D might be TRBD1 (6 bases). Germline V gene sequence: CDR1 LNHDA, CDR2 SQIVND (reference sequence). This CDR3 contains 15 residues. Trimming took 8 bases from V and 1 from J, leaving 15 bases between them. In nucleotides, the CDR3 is TGTGCCAGTCGTACAGGGCAGGGCAGCAATCAGCCCCAGCATTTT. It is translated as CASRTGQGSNQPQHF.

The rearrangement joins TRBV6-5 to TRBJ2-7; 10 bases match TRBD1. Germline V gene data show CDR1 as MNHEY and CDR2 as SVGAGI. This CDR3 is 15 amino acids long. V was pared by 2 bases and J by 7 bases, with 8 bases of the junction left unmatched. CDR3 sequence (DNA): TGTGCCAGCAGTTACGTTGGACAGGGGGTAAGGGAGCAGTACTTC. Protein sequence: CASSYVGQGVREQYF.

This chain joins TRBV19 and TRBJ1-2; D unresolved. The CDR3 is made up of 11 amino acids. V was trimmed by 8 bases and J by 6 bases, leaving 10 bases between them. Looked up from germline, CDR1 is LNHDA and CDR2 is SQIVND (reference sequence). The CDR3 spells CASPRVDGYTF. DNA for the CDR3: TGTGCCAGTCCGCGCGTAGATGGCTACACCTTC.

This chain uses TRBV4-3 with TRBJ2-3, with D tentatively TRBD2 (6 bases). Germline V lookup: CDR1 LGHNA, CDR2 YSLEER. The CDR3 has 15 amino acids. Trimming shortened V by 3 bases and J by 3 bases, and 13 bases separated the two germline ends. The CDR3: CASSQAGRTTDTQYF. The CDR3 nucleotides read TGCGCCAGCAGCCAGGCAGGGAGGACGACAGATACGCAGTATTTT.

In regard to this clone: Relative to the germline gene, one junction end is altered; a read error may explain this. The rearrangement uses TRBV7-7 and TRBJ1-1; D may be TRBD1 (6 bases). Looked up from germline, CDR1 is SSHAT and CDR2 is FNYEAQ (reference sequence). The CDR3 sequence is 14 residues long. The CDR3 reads CASSPPGQYTEAFF. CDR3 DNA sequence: TGTGCTAGCAGCCCGCCCGGACAGTACACTGAAGCTTTCTTT.

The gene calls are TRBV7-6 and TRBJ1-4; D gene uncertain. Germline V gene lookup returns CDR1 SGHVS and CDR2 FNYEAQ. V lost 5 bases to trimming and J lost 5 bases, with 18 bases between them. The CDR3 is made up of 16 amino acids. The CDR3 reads CASSPPGGLRNEKLFF. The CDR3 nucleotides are TGTGCCAGCAGCCCCCCAGGCGGACTGCGAAATGAAAAACTGTTTTTT.

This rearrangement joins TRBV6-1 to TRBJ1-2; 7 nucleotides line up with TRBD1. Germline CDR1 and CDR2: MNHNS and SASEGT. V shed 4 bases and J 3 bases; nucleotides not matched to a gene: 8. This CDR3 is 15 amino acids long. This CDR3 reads CASSAAWDRYYGYTF. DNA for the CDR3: TGTGCCAGCAGTGCCGCCTGGGACAGATACTATGGCTACACCTTC.

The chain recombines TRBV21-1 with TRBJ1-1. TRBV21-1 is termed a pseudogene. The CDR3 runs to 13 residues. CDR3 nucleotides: TGTGCCAGCCGGCGGGGTTCCAACACTGAAGCTTTCTTT. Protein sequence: CASRRGSNTEAFF.

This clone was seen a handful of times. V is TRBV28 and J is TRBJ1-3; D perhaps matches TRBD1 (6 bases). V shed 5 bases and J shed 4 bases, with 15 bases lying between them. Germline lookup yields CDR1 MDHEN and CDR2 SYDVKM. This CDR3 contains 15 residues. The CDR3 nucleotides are TGTGCCAGCAGTCTCATCACAGGGCTAGGAAACACCATATATTTT. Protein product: CASSLITGLGNTIYF.

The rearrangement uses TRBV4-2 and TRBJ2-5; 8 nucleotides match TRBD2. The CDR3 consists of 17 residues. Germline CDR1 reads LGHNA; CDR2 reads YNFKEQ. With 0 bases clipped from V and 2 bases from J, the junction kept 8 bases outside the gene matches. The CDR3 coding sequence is TGTGCCAGCAGCCAAGATCTTTGGCGGGAGGATCAAGAGACCCAGTACTTC. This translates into CASSQDLWREDQETQYF.

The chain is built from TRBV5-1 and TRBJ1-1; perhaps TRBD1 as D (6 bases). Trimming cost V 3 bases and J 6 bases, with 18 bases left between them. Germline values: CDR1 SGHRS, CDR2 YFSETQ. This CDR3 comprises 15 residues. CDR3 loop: CASSSGQIPDPEAFF. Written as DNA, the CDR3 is TGCGCCAGCAGCTCCGGACAGATACCAGACCCTGAAGCTTTCTTT.

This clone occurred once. CDR3 DNA sequence: TGCGCCAGCAGCTTGCAGGCGTCCTACGAGCAGTACTTC. Its translation: CASSLQASYEQYF. V and J are TRBV5-1 and TRBJ2-7; D gene uncertain. Trimming left V 1 base short and J 1 base short, with 6 bases between. Germline CDR1 SGHRS, CDR2 YFSETQ. This CDR3 has 13 residues.

In nucleotides, the CDR3 is TGTGCCAGCAGTTATTTCCCCCCTAGCGGGAGCTCCTACGAGCAGTACTTC. As protein: CASSYFPPSGSSYEQYF. This sequence joins TRBV27 and TRBJ2-7; 10 bases are shared with TRBD2. Germline-derived CDR1 and CDR2 are MNHEY and SMNVEV (reference sequence). V was pared by 4 bases and J by 0 bases, with 9 bases of the junction left unmatched. The CDR3 has 17 amino acids.

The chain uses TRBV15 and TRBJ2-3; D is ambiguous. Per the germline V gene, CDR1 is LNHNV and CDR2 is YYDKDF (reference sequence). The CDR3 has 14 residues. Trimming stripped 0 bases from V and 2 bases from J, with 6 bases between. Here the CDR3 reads CATSRDQATDTQYF. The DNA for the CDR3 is TGTGCCACCAGCAGAGATCAAGCCACAGATACGCAGTATTTT.

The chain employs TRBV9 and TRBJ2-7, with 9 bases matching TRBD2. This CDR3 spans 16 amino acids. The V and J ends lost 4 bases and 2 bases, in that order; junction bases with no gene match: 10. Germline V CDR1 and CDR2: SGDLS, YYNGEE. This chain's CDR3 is CASSPPIAGVAYEQYF. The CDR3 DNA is TGTGCCAGCAGCCCCCCAATAGCGGGGGTCGCCTACGAGCAGTACTTC.

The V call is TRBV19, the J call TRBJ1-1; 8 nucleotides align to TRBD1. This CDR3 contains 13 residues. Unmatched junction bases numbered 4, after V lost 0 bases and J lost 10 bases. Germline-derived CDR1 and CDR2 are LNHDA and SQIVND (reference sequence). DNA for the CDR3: TGTGCCAGTAGTATAGATGGACAGGGCCGAGCTTTCTTT. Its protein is CASSIDGQGRAFF.

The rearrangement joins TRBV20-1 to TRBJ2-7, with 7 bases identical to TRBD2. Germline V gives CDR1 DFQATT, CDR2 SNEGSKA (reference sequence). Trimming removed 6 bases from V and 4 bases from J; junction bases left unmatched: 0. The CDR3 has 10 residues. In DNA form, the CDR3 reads TGCAGTGCGCGGGGGTACGAGCAGTACTTC. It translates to CSARGYEQYF.

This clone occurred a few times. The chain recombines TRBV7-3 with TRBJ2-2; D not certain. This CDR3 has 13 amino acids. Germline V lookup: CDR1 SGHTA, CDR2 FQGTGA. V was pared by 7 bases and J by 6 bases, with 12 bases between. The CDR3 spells CASTVSPSGELFF. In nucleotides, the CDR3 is TGTGCCAGCACCGTCTCCCCCTCCGGGGAGCTGTTTTTT.

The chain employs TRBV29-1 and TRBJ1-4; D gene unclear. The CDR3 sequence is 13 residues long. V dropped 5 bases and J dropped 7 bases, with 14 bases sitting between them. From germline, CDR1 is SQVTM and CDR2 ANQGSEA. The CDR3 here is CSVRAAGSEKLFF. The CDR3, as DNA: TGCAGCGTTAGGGCCGCTGGGAGTGAAAAACTGTTTTTT.

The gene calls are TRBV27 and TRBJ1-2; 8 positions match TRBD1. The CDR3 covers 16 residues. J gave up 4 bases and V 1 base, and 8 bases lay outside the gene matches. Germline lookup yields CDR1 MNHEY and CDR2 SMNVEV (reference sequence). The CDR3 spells CASSLFSTGDSYGYTF. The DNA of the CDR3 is TGTGCCAGCAGTTTATTTTCGACAGGGGACTCCTATGGCTACACCTTC.

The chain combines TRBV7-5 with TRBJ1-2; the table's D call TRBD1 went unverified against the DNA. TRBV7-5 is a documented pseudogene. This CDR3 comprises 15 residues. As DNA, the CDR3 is TGTGTCAGAAGCCCCCAGCAGGGGTGGAACTATGGCTACACCTTC. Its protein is CVRSPQQGWNYGYTF.

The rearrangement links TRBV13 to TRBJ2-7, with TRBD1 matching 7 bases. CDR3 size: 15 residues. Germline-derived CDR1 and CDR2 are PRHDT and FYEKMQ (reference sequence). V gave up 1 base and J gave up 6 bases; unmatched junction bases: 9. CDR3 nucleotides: TGTGCCAGCAGCTTAGTGGGACAGAGGTTTCCCGAGCAGTACTTC. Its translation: CASSLVGQRFPEQYF.

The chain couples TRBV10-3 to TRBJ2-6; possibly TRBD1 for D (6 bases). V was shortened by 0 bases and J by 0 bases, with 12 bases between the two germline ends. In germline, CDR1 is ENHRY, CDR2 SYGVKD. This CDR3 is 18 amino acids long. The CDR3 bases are TGTGCCATCAGTGAGTCGGGGACAAGTATCTCTGGGGCCAACGTCCTGACTTTC. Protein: CAISESGTSISGANVLTF.

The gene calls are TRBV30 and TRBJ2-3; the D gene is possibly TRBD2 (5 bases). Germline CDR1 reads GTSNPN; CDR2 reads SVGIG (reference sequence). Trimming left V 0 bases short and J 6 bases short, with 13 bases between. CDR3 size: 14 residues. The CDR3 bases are TGTGCCTGGAGTGTAGTGAGTGGCGGGGATACGCAGTATTTT. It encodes CAWSVVSGGDTQYF.

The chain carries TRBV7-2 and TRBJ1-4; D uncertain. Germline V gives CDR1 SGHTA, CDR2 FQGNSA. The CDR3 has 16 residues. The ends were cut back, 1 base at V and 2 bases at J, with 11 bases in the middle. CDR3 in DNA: TGTGCCAGCAGCTTAGACCCCCGGGGTACTAATGAAAAACTGTTTTTT. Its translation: CASSLDPRGTNEKLFF. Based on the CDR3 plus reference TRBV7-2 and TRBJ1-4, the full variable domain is GAGVSQSPSNKVTEKGKDVELRCDPISGHTALYWYRQSLGQGLEFLIYFQGNSAPDKSGLPSDRFSAERTGGSVSTLTIQRTQQEDSAVYLCASSLDPRGTNEKLFFGSGTQLSVL.

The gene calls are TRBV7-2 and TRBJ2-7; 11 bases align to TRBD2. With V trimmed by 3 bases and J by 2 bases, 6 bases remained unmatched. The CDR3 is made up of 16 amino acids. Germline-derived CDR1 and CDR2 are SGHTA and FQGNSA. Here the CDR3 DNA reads TGTGCCAGCAGCTTCCCGGGACTAGCGGCAACCTACGAGCAGTACTTC. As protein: CASSFPGLAATYEQYF.